One sample yielded the 5 T cell receptor beta chains listed below, sequenced in a study of T cells in Graves' hyperthyroidism and ophthalmopathy. RNA transcripts provided the source from which TCR beta CDR3 regions were amplified. Initially, a first-round RT-PCR of the TCR CDR3 employed the HTBI primer set. TCRdb reprocessed the multiplex PCR reads via MiXCR and lists one record per CDR3 protein. The sample lists about 640,000 distinct CDR3 sequences, less than 25% seen once, with around a third in the top ten. What was sequenced was blood. The receptors were gathered from a man younger than 45 with Graves' ophthalmopathy.

The chain combines TRBV30 with TRBJ2-1; D not certain. The germline V and J ends were trimmed by 2 bases and 4 bases, with 9 bases remaining between them. The CDR3 is made up of 13 amino acids. Germline CDR1 is GTSNPN and CDR2 is SVGIG (reference sequence). The CDR3 is CAWSPSTYNEQFF. The CDR3 region has the DNA TGTGCCTGGAGTCCCAGTACTTACAATGAGCAGTTCTTC.

This clonotype was picked up a small number of times. V usage is TRBV3-1 and J usage is TRBJ2-1; 13 nucleotides line up with TRBD2. Germline CDR1 is LGHDT and CDR2 is YNNKEL (reference sequence). The V gene end was trimmed by 1 base and the J gene end by 3 bases; junction bases not matched to a gene: 6. The CDR3 runs to 18 residues. The CDR3 sequence: CASSQGTSGSIFYNEQFF. For the CDR3, the DNA is TGTGCCAGCAGCCAAGGGACTAGCGGGAGTATCTTCTACAATGAGCAGTTCTTC.

This clonotype was observed once. The gene calls are TRBV19 and TRBJ1-5; TRBD1 aligns across 7 bases. This CDR3 has 15 residues. Per the germline V gene, CDR1 is LNHDA and CDR2 is SQIVND (reference sequence). The J segment lost 3 bases and the V segment lost 6 bases, leaving 8 bases of the junction unmatched. The CDR3 region has the DNA TGTGCCAGTAGCCTTAAGGACAGGATCAATCAGCCCCAGCATTTT. This encodes CASSLKDRINQPQHF.

The CDR3, as DNA: TGTGCCAGCAGCGTTGTCAATCAGCCCCAGCATTTT. It yields the protein CASSVVNQPQHF. The chain carries TRBV9 and TRBJ1-5; D not resolved. Trimming left V 2 bases short and J 3 bases short, with 3 bases between. The CDR3 is 12 residues long. Per germline, CDR1 SGDLS and CDR2 YYNGEE.

The count of this clonotype is one. The genes are TRBV25-1 and TRBJ1-5; 9 bases map to TRBD1. This CDR3 has 16 amino acids. V shed 5 bases, J shed 5 bases, and the junction held 10 bases outside the gene matches. Germline V gene sequence: CDR1 MGHDK, CDR2 SYGVNS. The CDR3 is CASSPRDRAGDQPQHF. The CDR3 nucleotides read TGTGCCAGCAGTCCCCGGGACAGGGCGGGAGATCAGCCCCAGCATTTT.